Following are 18 T cell receptor beta chains from one sample sequenced in a study of blood T cell repertoires in COVID-19 (dated by TCRdb to 2018 to 2020). Library prep was done by the immunoSEQ multiplex PCR assay. TCRdb retrieved this table from immuneACCESS and kept in-frame rearrangements only. Not all clones are present; in checked studies, unresolved V genes account for under half, and no reason is known for the remainder. Recorded for this sample are tens of thousands of clones; more than 70% of them occurred a single time. Jointly, the top ten make up 25% to 35% of the sample. Material for sequencing was peripheral blood. These receptors all stem from a woman over 75 with acute or convalescent COVID-19.

The chain uses TRBV10-3 and TRBJ2-3, with 7 bases aligning to TRBD1. The V segment lost 6 bases and the J segment 15 bases; nucleotides outside the gene matches: 12. The CDR3 runs 12 residues. The V gene's germline CDR1 is ENHRY and CDR2 SYGVKD. CDR3 in DNA: TGTGCCATCAGGGGACAGAGTTCGTGGTTCTATTTT. Translated, it gives CAIRGQSSWFYF.

This clone was counted once. This chain uses TRBV27 with TRBJ2-1, with 9 bases matching TRBD2. Germline CDR1 is MNHEY and CDR2 is SMNVEV (reference sequence). The CDR3 is 18 amino acids. Trimming removed 6 bases from V and 8 bases from J; junction bases left unmatched: 20. CDR3 loop: CASSPLPGGGASLDEQFF. Here the CDR3 DNA reads TGTGCCAGCAGCCCTCTACCCGGCGGGGGGGCCTCCCTGGATGAGCAGTTCTTC.

This clone was found once. V is TRBV4-2 and J is TRBJ1-5; D is perhaps TRBD1 (5 bases). Trimming stripped 0 bases from V and 4 bases from J, with 10 bases between. This CDR3 is built from 15 residues. The germline gives CDR1 LGHNA, CDR2 YNFKEQ. The DNA of the CDR3 is TGTGCCAGCAGCCAAGATTCGGGGGAAAATCAGCCCCAGCATTTT. Translated: CASSQDSGENQPQHF.

This sequence joins TRBV7-9 and TRBJ1-5; a possible D gene is TRBD1 (5 bases). The CDR3 extends over 14 amino acids. Trimming stripped 5 bases from V and 0 bases from J, with 8 bases between. CDR1 SEHNR and CDR2 FQNEAQ come from the germline V gene (reference sequence). This CDR3 reads CASSGAPSNQPQHF. CDR3 DNA: TGTGCCAGCAGCGGGGCACCTAGCAATCAGCCCCAGCATTTT.

J is TRBJ1-2 and V is TRBV7-9; D is unclear. CDR1 and CDR2 (germline): SEHNR, FQNEAQ (reference sequence). Trimming stripped 3 bases from V and 7 bases from J, with 9 bases between. The CDR3 spans 12 residues. In nucleotides, the CDR3 is TGTGCCAGCAGCTTTTCGGGTAGTGGCTACACCTTC. Its translation is CASSFSGSGYTF. The whole variable domain, filled in from reference TRBV7-9 and TRBJ1-2, reads DTGVSQNPRHKITKRGQNVTFRCDPISEHNRLYWYRQTLGQGPEFLTYFQNEAQLEKSRLLSDRFSAERPKGSFSTLEIQRTEQGDSAMYLCASSFSGSGYTFGSGTRLTVV.

The rearrangement links TRBV5-1 to TRBJ1-2, with TRBD1 as a possible D gene (5 bases). CDR3 length equals 14 residues. Between the trimmed V and J ends, which lost 0 bases and 8 bases, there was a span of 14 bases. Per the germline V gene, CDR1 is SGHRS and CDR2 is YFSETQ. This CDR3 reads CASSLVDSGGGYTF. CDR3 DNA sequence: TGCGCCAGCAGCTTGGTAGACAGCGGGGGAGGCTACACCTTC.

The chain links TRBV20-1 to TRBJ2-1; D is possibly TRBD1 (5 bases). The CDR3 runs 10 residues. Germline loops: CDR1 DFQATT, CDR2 SNEGSKA (reference sequence). Deletions cut 4 bases from V and 12 bases from J, with 10 bases between. This CDR3 is CSATGSRQFF. The CDR3 DNA reads TGCAGTGCTACAGGGTCCAGGCAGTTCTTC.

The chain carries TRBV6-1 and TRBJ2-7; tentative D call: TRBD1 (5 bases). This CDR3 is 12 amino acids long. V was trimmed by 1 base and J by 5 bases, leaving 6 bases between them. Germline V lookup: CDR1 MNHNS, CDR2 SASEGT. The CDR3 protein is CASSEETDEQYF. The DNA for the CDR3 is TGTGCCAGCAGTGAAGAGACAGACGAGCAGTACTTC.

J is TRBJ2-3 and V is TRBV5-1, with TRBD2 identical over 9 bases. Trimming removed 5 bases from V and 3 bases from J; junction bases left unmatched: 4. Germline values: CDR1 SGHRS, CDR2 YFSETQ. The CDR3 runs to 14 residues. CDR3 nucleotide sequence: TGCGCCAGCAGGGCGGGAGGGGCGACAGATACGCAGTATTTT. Its translation: CASRAGGATDTQYF.

The rearrangement links TRBV13 to TRBJ2-5, with a possible D match to TRBD2 (6 bases). Trimming removed 4 bases at V and 2 bases at J, with 14 bases between. Germline values: CDR1 PRHDT, CDR2 FYEKMQ (reference sequence). This CDR3 is built from 15 residues. DNA of the CDR3: TGTGCCAGCAGCTCGGGGGTGGAGGGGCAAGAGACCCAGTACTTC. This sequence encodes CASSSGVEGQETQYF.

The chain carries TRBV4-1 and TRBJ2-1; D might be TRBD2 (5 bases). CDR3 length: 14 amino acids. CDR1 and CDR2 (germline): MGHRA, YSYEKL. Trimming pared 2 bases from V and 5 bases from J, leaving 10 bases between. In nucleotides, the CDR3 is TGCGCCAGCAGCCAAAGGGAGACTAACAATGAGCAGTTCTTC. Translated, it gives CASSQRETNNEQFF.

The chain is built from TRBV5-1 and TRBJ1-6, with 7 positions matching TRBD1. This CDR3 is 17 amino acids long. Germline lookup yields CDR1 SGHRS and CDR2 YFSETQ. Losses at the gene ends were 5 bases for V and 0 bases for J; bases not matched to a gene: 8. CDR3: CASRPGTESSYNSPLHF. The CDR3 DNA sequence: TGCGCCAGCAGGCCCGGGACAGAGAGCTCCTATAATTCACCCCTCCACTTT.

The V call is TRBV5-8, the J call TRBJ2-1; D possibly corresponds to TRBD2 (7 bases). Deletions cut 4 bases from V and 4 bases from J, with 15 bases between. Germline lookup yields CDR1 SGHTS and CDR2 YDEGEE. This CDR3 spans 15 amino acids. The CDR3 sequence is CASSPRGGAYNEQFF. In DNA form, the CDR3 reads TGTGCCAGCAGCCCGAGGGGGGGGGCGTACAATGAGCAGTTCTTC.

The rearrangement joins TRBV4-1 to TRBJ2-5; TRBD2 is a possible D gene (7 bases). Germline V gene lookup returns CDR1 MGHRA and CDR2 YSYEKL. The ends were cut back, 2 bases at V and 4 bases at J, with 11 bases in the middle. The CDR3 runs 14 residues. This chain's CDR3 is CASSQRGGRETQYF. The CDR3 DNA sequence: TGCGCCAGCAGCCAAAGGGGGGGGCGAGAGACCCAGTACTTC.

V is TRBV20-1 and J is TRBJ2-3, with D possibly being TRBD2 (6 bases). The V gene's germline CDR1 is DFQATT and CDR2 SNEGSKA (reference sequence). The CDR3 contains 14 residues. Trimming removed 3 bases at V and 0 bases at J, with 10 bases between. In DNA form, the CDR3 reads TGCAGTGCTAGTCCAGGGACTAGCACAGATACGCAGTATTTT. Translated: CSASPGTSTDTQYF.

This chain joins TRBV6-5 and TRBJ2-5; 11 bases are shared with TRBD2. The CDR3 sequence is 13 residues long. Losses at the gene ends were 6 bases for V and 5 bases for J; bases not matched to a gene: 2. CDR1 is MNHEY, CDR2 SVGAGI, per germline. CDR3 coding DNA: TGTGCCAGCAGGACTAGCGGGGCGGAGACCCAGTACTTC. Residues: CASRTSGAETQYF.

The chain couples TRBV2 to TRBJ2-7; possible D gene TRBD1, 6 bases. Deletions cut 2 bases from V and 5 bases from J, with 16 bases between. The germline gives CDR1 SNHLY, CDR2 FYNNEI. The CDR3 sequence is 15 residues long. CDR3 residues: CASSEWGRGSNEQYV. CDR3 nucleotides: TGTGCCAGCAGTGAATGGGGCAGGGGATCTAACGAGCAGTACGTC.

V gene TRBV28 combines with J gene TRBJ2-1; maybe TRBD2 (6 bases). Germline lookup yields CDR1 MDHEN and CDR2 SYDVKM. Trimming left V 2 bases short and J 5 bases short, with 16 bases between. The CDR3 runs to 16 residues. The CDR3 DNA sequence: TGTGCCAGCAGTTTAACTAAACTAGCCTCTGACAATGAGCAGTTCTTC. Translating it yields CASSLTKLASDNEQFF.